A selection of T cell receptor beta chains follows, all from one sample in a study of blood T cell repertoires in COVID-19. The table came from immunoSEQ multiplex PCR; TCRdb's copy has only in-frame clones and leaves some out. The sample includes 55,000 to 80,000 clones, roughly 75% of them seen just once. Specimen: peripheral blood. The receptors were sampled from a man between 60 and 75 years old with COVID-19, enrolled during active disease. Each CDR3 is given with its conserved first and last residue. The D gene is left open where the match is weak. Clone size is shown for a subset of rows, as once, few, many or a class of expanded clone.

d_call: NA
v_call: TRBV7-2
j_call: TRBJ2-7
clone_size: NA
cdr3_aa: CASSHRQANYEQYF
cdr3_nt: TGTGCCAGCAGCCATAGACAGGCCAACTACGAGCAGTACTTC

d_call: NA
v_call: TRBV30
j_call: TRBJ2-7
clone_size: NA
cdr3_aa: CAWSAGTTWVEQYF
cdr3_nt: TGTGCCTGGAGTGCGGGAACCACGTGGGTCGAGCAGTACTTC

d_call: NA
v_call: TRBV4-2
j_call: TRBJ1-1
clone_size: NA
cdr3_aa: CASSQSGRNTEAFF
cdr3_nt: TGTGCCAGCAGCCAATCGGGTAGGAACACTGAAGCTTTCTTT

d_call: TRBD2
v_call: TRBV19
j_call: TRBJ2-2
clone_size: NA
cdr3_aa: CASSIETGGIPGELFF
cdr3_nt: TGTGCCAGTAGTATAGAAACGGGAGGTATTCCCGGGGAGCTGTTTTTT

d_call: TRBD1
v_call: TRBV5-4
j_call: TRBJ2-5
clone_size: few
cdr3_aa: CASSPGTAHGQETQYF
cdr3_nt: TGTGCCAGCAGCCCCGGGACAGCCCACGGACAAGAGACCCAGTACTTC

d_call: NA
v_call: TRBV21-1
j_call: TRBJ2-3
clone_size: NA
cdr3_aa: CASRLLAGPTDTQYF
cdr3_nt: TGTGCCAGCAGACTACTAGCGGGGCCCACAGATACGCAGTATTTT

d_call: NA
v_call: TRBV11-3
j_call: TRBJ2-7
clone_size: NA
cdr3_aa: CASSLGSADAYEQYF
cdr3_nt: TGTGCCAGCAGCTTGGGCTCGGCCGACGCCTACGAGCAGTACTTC

d_call: NA
v_call: TRBV3-1/TRBV3-2
j_call: TRBJ2-7
clone_size: NA
cdr3_aa: CASSQRGIWTVETYEQYF
cdr3_nt: TGTGCCAGCAGCCAAAGGGGGATATGGACAGTCGAGACCTACGAGCAGTACTTC

d_call: TRBD1
v_call: TRBV10-1
j_call: TRBJ2-3
clone_size: NA
cdr3_aa: CASSESTGGTQYF
cdr3_nt: TGCGCCAGCAGTGAATCGACAGGGGGTACGCAGTATTTT

d_call: NA
v_call: TRBV5-1
j_call: TRBJ1-3
clone_size: NA
cdr3_aa: CASSLDGGGNTIYF
cdr3_nt: TGCGCCAGCAGCTTGGACGGGGGTGGAAACACCATATATTTT

d_call: NA
v_call: TRBV3-1/TRBV3-2
j_call: TRBJ1-2
clone_size: many
cdr3_aa: CASSQDWGGRDGYTF
cdr3_nt: TGTGCCAGCAGCCAAGATTGGGGCGGGAGGGATGGCTACACCTTC

d_call: NA
v_call: TRBV10-2
j_call: TRBJ2-3
clone_size: NA
cdr3_aa: CASRATDTQYF
cdr3_nt: TGCGCCAGCAGGGCTACAGATACGCAGTATTTT

d_call: TRBD1
v_call: TRBV3-1/TRBV3-2
j_call: TRBJ1-2
clone_size: NA
cdr3_aa: CASNPGTDYGYTF
cdr3_nt: TGTGCCAGCAACCCCGGGACAGACTATGGCTACACCTTC

d_call: TRBD2
v_call: TRBV5-1
j_call: TRBJ2-5
clone_size: NA
cdr3_aa: CASSQGTSGTQYF
cdr3_nt: TGCGCCAGCAGCCAGGGGACTAGCGGGACCCAGTACTTC